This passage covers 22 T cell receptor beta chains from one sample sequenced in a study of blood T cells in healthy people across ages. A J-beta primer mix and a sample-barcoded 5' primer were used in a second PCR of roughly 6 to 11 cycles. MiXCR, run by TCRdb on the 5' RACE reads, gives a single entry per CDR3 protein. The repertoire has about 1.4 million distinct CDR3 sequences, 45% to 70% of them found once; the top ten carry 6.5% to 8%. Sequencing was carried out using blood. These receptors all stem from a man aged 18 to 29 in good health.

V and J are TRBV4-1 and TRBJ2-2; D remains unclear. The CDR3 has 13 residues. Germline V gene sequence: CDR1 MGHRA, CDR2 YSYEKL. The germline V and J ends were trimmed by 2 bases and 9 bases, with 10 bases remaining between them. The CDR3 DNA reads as TGCGCCAGCAGCCAATCCCCGGCCCGGGAGCTGTTTTTT. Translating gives CASSQSPARELFF.

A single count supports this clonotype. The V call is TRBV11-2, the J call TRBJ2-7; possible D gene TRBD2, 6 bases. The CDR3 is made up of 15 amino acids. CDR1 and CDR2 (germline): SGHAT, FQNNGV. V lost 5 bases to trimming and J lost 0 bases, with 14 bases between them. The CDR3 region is CASSNRPGVSYEQYF. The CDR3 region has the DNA TGTGCCAGCAGCAATCGCCCGGGAGTCTCCTACGAGCAGTACTTC.

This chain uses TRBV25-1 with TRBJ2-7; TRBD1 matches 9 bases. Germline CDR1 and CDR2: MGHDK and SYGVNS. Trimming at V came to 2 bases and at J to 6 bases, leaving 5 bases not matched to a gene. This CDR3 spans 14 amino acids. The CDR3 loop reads CASSEAPTGGEQYF. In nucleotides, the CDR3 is TGTGCCAGCAGTGAAGCCCCGACAGGGGGCGAGCAGTACTTC.

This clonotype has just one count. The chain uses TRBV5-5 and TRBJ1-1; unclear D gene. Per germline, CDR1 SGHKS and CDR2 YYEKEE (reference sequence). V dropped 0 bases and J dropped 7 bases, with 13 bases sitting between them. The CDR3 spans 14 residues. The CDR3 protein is CASSLAWMGGEAFF. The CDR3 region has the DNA TGTGCCAGCAGCTTGGCCTGGATGGGCGGTGAAGCTTTCTTT.

The CDR3 protein is CASRLPGQGNEQYF. For the CDR3, the DNA is TGTGCCAGCAGACTCCCTGGACAGGGAAACGAGCAGTACTTC. The J gene is TRBJ2-4, the V gene TRBV6-5; TRBD1 agrees at 8 bases. The J call may be faulty, since TRBJ2-7 better matches the DNA end. CDR3 length: 14 amino acids. The germline CDR1 and CDR2 sequences are MNHEY and SVGAGI.

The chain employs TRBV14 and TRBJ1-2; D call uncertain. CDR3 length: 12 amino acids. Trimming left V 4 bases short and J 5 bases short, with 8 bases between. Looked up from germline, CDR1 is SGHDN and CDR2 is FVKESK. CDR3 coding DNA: TGTGCCAGCAGCCGATATGAATATGGCTACACCTTC. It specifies CASSRYEYGYTF. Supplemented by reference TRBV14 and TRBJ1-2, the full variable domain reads EAGVTQFPSHSVIEKGQTVTLRCDPISGHDNLYWYRRVMGKEIKFLLHFVKESKQDESGMPNNRFLAERTGGTYSTLKVQPAELEDSGVYFCASSRYEYGYTFGSGTRLTVV.

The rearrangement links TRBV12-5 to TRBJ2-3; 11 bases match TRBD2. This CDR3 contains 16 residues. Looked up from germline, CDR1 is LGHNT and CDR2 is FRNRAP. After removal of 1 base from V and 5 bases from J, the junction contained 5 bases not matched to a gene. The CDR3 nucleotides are TGTGCTAGTGGTTTGGGTCCTAGCGGGGGGCAAGATACGCAGTATTTT. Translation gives CASGLGPSGGQDTQYF.

DNA of the CDR3: TGCGCCAGCAGCTTAACTAGCGCGAGCTTCTACAATGAGCAGTTCTTC. Protein product: CASSLTSASFYNEQFF. V gene TRBV5-1 combines with J gene TRBJ2-1; TRBD2 aligns across 7 bases. Germline V gives CDR1 SGHRS, CDR2 YFSETQ. The CDR3 totals 16 residues. J lost 3 bases, V lost 2 bases, and 8 bases had no gene match.

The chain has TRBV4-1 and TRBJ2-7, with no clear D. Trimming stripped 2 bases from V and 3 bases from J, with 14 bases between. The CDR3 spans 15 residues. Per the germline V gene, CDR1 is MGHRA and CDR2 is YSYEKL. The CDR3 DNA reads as TGCGCCAGCAGCCAATCCTACAGTTCGGGCTACGAGCAGTACTTC. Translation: CASSQSYSSGYEQYF.

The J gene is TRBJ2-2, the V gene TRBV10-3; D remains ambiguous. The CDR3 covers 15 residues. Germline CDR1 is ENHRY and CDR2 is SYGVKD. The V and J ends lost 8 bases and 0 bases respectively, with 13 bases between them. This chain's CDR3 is CAIQTGPTNTGELFF. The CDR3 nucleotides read TGTGCCATCCAAACCGGGCCTACGAACACCGGGGAGCTGTTTTTT.

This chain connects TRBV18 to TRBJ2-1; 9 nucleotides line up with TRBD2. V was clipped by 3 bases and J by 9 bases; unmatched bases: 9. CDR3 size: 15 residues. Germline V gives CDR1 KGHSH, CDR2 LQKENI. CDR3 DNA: TGTGCCAGCTCACCGGCGAGCGGGAGGTCGGGTGAGCAGTTCTTC. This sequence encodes CASSPASGRSGEQFF.

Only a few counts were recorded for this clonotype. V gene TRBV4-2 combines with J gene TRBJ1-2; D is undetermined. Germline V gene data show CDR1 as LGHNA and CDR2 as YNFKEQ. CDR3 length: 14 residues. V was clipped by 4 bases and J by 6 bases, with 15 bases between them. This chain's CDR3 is CASSPGRSMNGYTF. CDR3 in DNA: TGTGCCAGCAGCCCCGGACGGTCGATGAATGGCTACACCTTC.

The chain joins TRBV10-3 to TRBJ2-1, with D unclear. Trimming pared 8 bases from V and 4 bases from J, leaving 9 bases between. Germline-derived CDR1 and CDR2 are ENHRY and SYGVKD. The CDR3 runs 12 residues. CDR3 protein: CAIEASYNEQFF. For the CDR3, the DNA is TGTGCCATCGAGGCTTCATACAATGAGCAGTTCTTC.

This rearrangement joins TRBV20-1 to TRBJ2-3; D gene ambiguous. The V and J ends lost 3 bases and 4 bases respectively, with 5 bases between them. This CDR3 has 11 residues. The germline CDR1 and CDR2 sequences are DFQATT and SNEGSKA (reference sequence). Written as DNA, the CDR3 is TGCAGTGCTAGTGCCGCAGATACGCAGTATTTT. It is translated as CSASAADTQYF.

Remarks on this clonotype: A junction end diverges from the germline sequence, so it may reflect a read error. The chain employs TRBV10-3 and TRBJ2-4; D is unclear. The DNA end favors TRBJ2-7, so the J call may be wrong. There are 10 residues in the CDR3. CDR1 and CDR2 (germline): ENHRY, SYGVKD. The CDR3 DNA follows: TGTGCCAGCAGTGTTCCCGAGCAGTACTTC. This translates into CASSVPEQYF.

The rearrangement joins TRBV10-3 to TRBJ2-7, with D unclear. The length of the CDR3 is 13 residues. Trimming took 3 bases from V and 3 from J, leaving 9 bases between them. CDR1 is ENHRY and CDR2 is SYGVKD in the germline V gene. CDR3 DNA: TGTGCCATCAGTGACAGACGAAACTACGAGCAGTACTTC. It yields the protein CAISDRRNYEQYF.

CDR3 sequence: CATSRGSDRGINYEQYF. DNA of the CDR3: TGTGCCACCAGCAGAGGATCGGACAGGGGAATAAACTACGAGCAGTACTTC. This chain links TRBV15 with TRBJ2-7, with 9 positions matching TRBD1. V lost 1 base to trimming and J lost 3 bases; unmatched junction nucleotides: 10. This CDR3 is 17 amino acids long. Germline CDR1 LNHNV, CDR2 YYDKDF (reference sequence).

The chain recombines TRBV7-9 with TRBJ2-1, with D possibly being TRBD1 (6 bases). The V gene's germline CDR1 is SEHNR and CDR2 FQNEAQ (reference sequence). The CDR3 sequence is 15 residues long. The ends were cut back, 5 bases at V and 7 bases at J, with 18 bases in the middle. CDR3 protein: CASSHDRFGANEQFF. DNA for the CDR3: TGTGCCAGCAGCCATGACAGGTTCGGGGCTAATGAGCAGTTCTTC.

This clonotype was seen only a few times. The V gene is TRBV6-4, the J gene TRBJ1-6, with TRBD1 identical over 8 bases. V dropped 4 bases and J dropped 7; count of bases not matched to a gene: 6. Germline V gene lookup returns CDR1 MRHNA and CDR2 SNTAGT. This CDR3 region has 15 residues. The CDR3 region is CASSAGQELNSPLHF. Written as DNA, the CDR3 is TGTGCCAGCAGTGCGGGACAGGAGTTAAATTCACCCCTCCACTTT.

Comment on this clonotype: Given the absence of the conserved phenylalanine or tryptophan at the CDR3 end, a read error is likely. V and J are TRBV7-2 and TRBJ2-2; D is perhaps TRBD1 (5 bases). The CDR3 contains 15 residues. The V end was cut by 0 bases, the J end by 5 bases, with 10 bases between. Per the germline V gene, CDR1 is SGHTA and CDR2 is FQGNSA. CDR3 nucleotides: TGTGCCAGCAGCTTAGCCAGGGCCGAAACCGGGGAGCTGTTTTCT. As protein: CASSLARAETGELFS.

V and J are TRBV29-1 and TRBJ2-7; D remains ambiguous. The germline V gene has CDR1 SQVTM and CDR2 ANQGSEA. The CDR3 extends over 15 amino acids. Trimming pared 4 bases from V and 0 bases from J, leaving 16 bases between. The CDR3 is CSVGVINGLSYEQYF. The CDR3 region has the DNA TGCAGCGTTGGAGTCATTAACGGTCTCTCCTACGAGCAGTACTTC.

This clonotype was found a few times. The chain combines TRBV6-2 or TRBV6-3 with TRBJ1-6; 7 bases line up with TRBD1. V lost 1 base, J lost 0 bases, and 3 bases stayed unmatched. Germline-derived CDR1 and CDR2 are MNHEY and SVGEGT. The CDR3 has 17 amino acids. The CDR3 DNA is TGTGCCAGCAGTTACTTATCAGGGGGCTCCTATAATTCACCCCTCCACTTT. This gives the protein CASSYLSGGSYNSPLHF.